Sequencing of this TCR beta chain was carried out in a study of T cell responses to AZD1222 COVID-19 vaccine. Overall study results and limits: Clonal diversity was possibly underestimated; the donors were predominantly white British and more often female.

V lost 2 bases and J lost 7, with 9 bases in between. Per germline, CDR1 MRHNA and CDR2 SNTAGT. CDR3 length equals 13 residues. Notes on this clone: Its antigen remains unknown.

Assay: immunoSEQ multiplex PCR; the TCRdb copy retains only in-frame clones and omits some. The data show over 100,000 clones, with about 87% seen just once and under 9% held by the top ten. The clonotype comes from an adult in good health. The rearrangement links TRBV6-4 to TRBJ1-5; D is undetermined. The input for sequencing was peripheral blood, taken on day 0 of AZD1222 vaccination. The CDR3 loop is CASSDSVGQPQHF. The CDR3 nucleotides are TGTGCCAGCAGTGACAGTGTCGGCCAGCCCCAGCATTTT.